The 24 T cell receptor beta chains reported below all come from one sample, sequenced in a study of CXCR3-negative and CXCR3-positive naive CD8 T cells. cDNA libraries for TRB were generated by 5' RACE incorporating UMI labels. TCRdb reprocessed the 5' RACE reads; each CDR3 protein has one entry and no DNA is given. Its listing shows about 40,000 distinct CDR3 sequences. Material for sequencing was naive CXCR3- CD8+ T cells from blood. Subset defined: CD45RO-CCR7+CD27+CD95- naive CD8+ T cells lacking CXCR3 (TNR3-). These receptors were taken from a human donor in good health. Some clones in this sample may be carry-over from other donors' samples.

The CDR3 reads CASSDSLGVNGYTF. The V gene is TRBV9, the J gene TRBJ1-2; the D call from TCRdb, TRBD1, cannot be confirmed without DNA. The CDR3 loop spans 14 amino acids. In germline, CDR1 is SGDLS, CDR2 YYNGEE.

Here the CDR3 reads CASSQGSGMLYEQYF. The V and J genes are TRBV3-1 and TRBJ2-7. The CDR3 is made up of 15 amino acids. Germline CDR1 is LGHDT and CDR2 is YNNKEL (reference sequence).

The chain has TRBV12-5 and TRBJ2-5; TCRdb gives TRBD1 as the D gene, but with no DNA this cannot be confirmed. The CDR3 is made up of 15 amino acids. Germline V CDR1 and CDR2: LGHNT, FRNRAP. The CDR3 spells CARPPGQQYQETQYF.

The J gene is TRBJ2-1, the V gene TRBV24-1; TCRdb proposes TRBD2, but this gene call is untestable without DNA. This CDR3 has 15 residues. Germline CDR1 reads KGHDR; CDR2 reads SFDVKD. Here the CDR3 reads CATSDLEGEANEQFF.

V gene TRBV29-1 combines with J gene TRBJ2-1; TCRdb indicates TRBD2, and absent DNA this call remains unverified. The CDR3 spans 15 residues. Germline CDR1 is SQVTM and CDR2 is ANQGSEA. Here the CDR3 reads CSVETSGGFDNEQFF.

The J gene is TRBJ2-1, the V gene TRBV29-1. Germline-derived CDR1 and CDR2 are SQVTM and ANQGSEA. This CDR3 contains 14 residues. The CDR3 sequence: CSVEDSIAYNEQFF.

This clonotype is labeled medium-sized based on frequency. V is TRBV18 and J is TRBJ2-5. The CDR3 consists of 12 residues. In germline, CDR1 is KGHSH, CDR2 LQKENI. The CDR3 protein is CASSPPGETQYF.

The chain combines TRBV7-2 with TRBJ1-1. Germline V gene sequence: CDR1 SGHTA, CDR2 FQGNSA. CDR3 length: 13 amino acids. The CDR3 sequence is CASSSRWATEAFF.

The chain joins TRBV7-6 to TRBJ2-1. This CDR3 is 16 amino acids long. Germline V CDR1 and CDR2: SGHVS, FNYEAQ. CDR3 protein: CASSLGNPSSYNEQFF.

The gene calls are TRBV7-3 and TRBJ1-1; the TCRdb D gene call, TRBD1, has no DNA to confirm it. This CDR3 has 16 residues. The V gene's germline CDR1 is SGHTA and CDR2 FQGTGA. The chain's CDR3 is CASSPGGRTMNTEAFF.

This rearrangement joins TRBV29-1 to TRBJ2-7; the TCRdb call, TRBD1, lacks DNA for checking. Germline V gene data show CDR1 as SQVTM and CDR2 as ANQGSEA. The CDR3 spans 13 residues. The CDR3 sequence is CSVEGLGEFEQYF.

The chain is built from TRBV6-6 and TRBJ2-7; without DNA, the TCRdb call of TRBD1 cannot be checked. CDR1 MNHNY and CDR2 SVGAGI come from the germline V gene (reference sequence). This CDR3 spans 15 amino acids. The chain's CDR3 is CASSPGHQVDYEQYF.

CDR3 sequence reads: CASTPGQGSSYEQYF. This rearrangement joins TRBV23-1 to TRBJ2-7; the D call from TCRdb, TRBD1, cannot be confirmed without DNA. TRBV23-1 is given ORF status, its function remaining uncertain. This CDR3 is 15 amino acids long.

The chain employs TRBV6-5 and TRBJ1-5; TCRdb's assignment of TRBD1 cannot be checked, as there is no DNA. This CDR3 is built from 14 residues. Germline V CDR1 and CDR2: MNHEY, SVGAGI. The CDR3 loop is CASSRDKNNQPQHF.

This chain connects TRBV3-1 to TRBJ2-7; with no DNA, the TCRdb D assignment of TRBD1 cannot be verified. The CDR3 is made up of 15 amino acids. Germline assignment: CDR1 LGHDT and CDR2 YNNKEL (reference sequence). The CDR3 region is CASSQGDSPPNEQYF.

V and J are TRBV21-1 and TRBJ2-7; as DNA is missing, the TRBD1 call by TCRdb cannot be tested. TRBV21-1 is given as a pseudogene. The CDR3 loop spans 14 amino acids. The CDR3 protein is CASSFRQGTYEQYF.

The chain links TRBV6-6 to TRBJ1-1. The CDR3 covers 16 residues. Germline V gene lookup returns CDR1 MNHNY and CDR2 SVGAGI (reference sequence). The CDR3 protein is CASSHGAGRLITEAFF.

The chain combines TRBV12-3 or TRBV12-4 with TRBJ2-1. The CDR3 has 15 amino acids. The CDR3: CASSSRARQGNEQFF.

The gene calls are TRBV7-6 and TRBJ2-3; TCRdb returns TRBD2, unconfirmable since there is no DNA. Germline CDR1 and CDR2: SGHVS and FNYEAQ. CDR3 length equals 14 residues. This CDR3 is CASSPAAGYNTQYF.

CDR3 residues: CASGDSSTDTQYF. The J gene is TRBJ2-3, the V gene TRBV4-3; TCRdb calls TRBD1, which cannot be checked without DNA. CDR3 length: 13 residues. Germline V lookup: CDR1 LGHNA, CDR2 YSLEER.

The J gene is TRBJ2-1, the V gene TRBV7-8. CDR1 is SGHVS, CDR2 FQNEAQ, per germline. The CDR3 consists of 14 residues. The CDR3 is CASSLGRTDNEQFF.

The chain has TRBV7-8 and TRBJ1-5; without DNA, the TCRdb call of TRBD1 cannot be checked. The germline CDR1 and CDR2 sequences are SGHVS and FQNEAQ. The CDR3 loop spans 15 amino acids. The CDR3 spells CASSLTLQGNQPQHF.

The chain carries TRBV7-9 and TRBJ1-2; the TCRdb D gene call, TRBD1, has no DNA to confirm it. The CDR3 sequence is 14 residues long. Germline CDR1 SEHNR, CDR2 FQNEAQ (reference sequence). The CDR3 spells CASSHTGSGTGYTF.

The V gene is TRBV5-4, the J gene TRBJ2-7; TCRdb's D call of TRBD2 is untestable without DNA. This CDR3 has 16 amino acids. Per the germline V gene, CDR1 is SGHNT and CDR2 is YYREEE (reference sequence). The CDR3 here is CASSPEGLAVSYEQYF.